These 20 T cell receptor beta chains were all obtained from the same sample, sequenced in a study of cytomegalovirus exposure and HLA in healthy donors (dated by TCRdb to about 2017). The library was generated by the immunoSEQ multiplex PCR assay. The multiplex PCR relied on a mix of 60 forward primers for TCR Vbeta segments and 13 reverse primers for TCR Jbeta segments. TCRdb stores this immuneACCESS table with in-frame sequences only. Part of the clones is absent; in the studies checked, under half of the shortfall reflects unresolved V genes, and no reason is known for the rest. The sample table shows approximately 290,000 clones, and 80% are seen once. Together, the top ten hold less than 0.4% of the sample. Sequencing was performed on PBMCs. The origin of the receptors is a girl aged 2 to 10 in good health and CMV-seronegative.

This chain uses TRBV5-8 with TRBJ1-1, with D unresolved. Germline assignment: CDR1 SGHTS and CDR2 YDEGEE. The CDR3 is 11 amino acids. V lost 5 bases and J 3 bases, leaving 5 bases between the germline ends. This chain's CDR3 is CASRRYTEAFF. The CDR3 DNA sequence: TGTGCCAGCAGGCGATACACTGAAGCTTTCTTT. The variable domain in full, with the rest retrieved from reference TRBV5-8 and TRBJ1-1, is EAGVTQSPTHLIKTRGQQATLRCSPISGHTSVYWYQQALGLGLQFLLWYDEGEERNRGNFPPRFSGRQFPNYSSELNVNALELEDSALYLCASRRYTEAFFGQGTRLTVV.

The chain employs TRBV6-5 and TRBJ1-1; D might be TRBD1 (5 bases). This CDR3 has 15 amino acids. V shed 4 bases and J shed 7 bases, with 19 bases lying between them. Germline V lookup: CDR1 MNHEY, CDR2 SVGAGI. The CDR3 spells CASSLTGALGGEAFF. The CDR3 DNA reads TGTGCCAGCAGTTTGACCGGGGCCCTGGGGGGTGAAGCTTTCTTT.

The V and J genes are TRBV5-1 and TRBJ1-2; TRBD1 is a possible D gene (6 bases). CDR3 length equals 13 residues. Trimming stripped 4 bases from V and 2 bases from J, with 9 bases between. Germline V gene sequence: CDR1 SGHRS, CDR2 YFSETQ. The CDR3 nucleotides read TGCGCCAGCAGCCCGGGACAAAACTATGGCTACACCTTC. Translated: CASSPGQNYGYTF.

On this clone: One junction end does not reproduce the germline sequence, and a read error may be involved. J is TRBJ2-7 and V is TRBV4-1; 9 bases are shared with TRBD2. Germline V gene sequence: CDR1 MGHRA, CDR2 YSYEKL. This CDR3 is built from 16 residues. The CDR3 DNA reads TGTGCCAGCAGCCAAGGGTCTGGCGGGGGGGCCGAGGAGCAGTACTTC. It translates to CASSQGSGGGAEEQYF.

The genes are TRBV12-5 and TRBJ1-2; perhaps TRBD1 as D (6 bases). The V end lost 2 bases, the J end lost 7 bases, and 8 bases lay between the germline ends. The CDR3 loop spans 12 amino acids. Germline lookup yields CDR1 LGHNT and CDR2 FRNRAP. The CDR3: CASGLTGIGYTF. The CDR3 nucleotides read TGTGCTAGTGGTTTGACAGGGATTGGCTACACCTTC. Together with reference TRBV12-5 and TRBJ1-2, the CDR3 gives the full variable domain: DARVTQTPRHKVTEMGQEVTMRCQPILGHNTVFWYRQTMMQGLELLAYFRNRAPLDDSGMPKDRFSAEMPDATLATLKIQPSEPRDSAVYFCASGLTGIGYTFGSGTRLTVV.

CDR3 region: CASSQDRDFYEQYF. In DNA form, the CDR3 reads TGTGCCAGCAGCCAAGATCGGGACTTCTACGAGCAGTACTTC. The chain recombines TRBV4-2 with TRBJ2-7, with TRBD2 as a possible D gene (6 bases). Trimming removed 0 bases at V and 3 bases at J, with 9 bases between. The CDR3 is 14 residues long. The V gene's germline CDR1 is LGHNA and CDR2 YNFKEQ.

The V gene is TRBV30, the J gene TRBJ2-3; 9 bases match TRBD2. The length of the CDR3 is 12 residues. Germline V gives CDR1 GTSNPN, CDR2 SVGIG (reference sequence). Trimming at V came to 4 bases and at J to 14 bases, leaving 10 bases not matched to a gene. CDR3 nucleotides: TGTGCCTGGACCCTTAGCGGGAGAGAGTTGTATTTT. The encoded protein is CAWTLSGRELYF.

V usage is TRBV15 and J usage is TRBJ1-2; possibly TRBD1 for D (6 bases). V lost 3 bases to trimming and J lost 6 bases, with 20 bases between them. The CDR3 runs to 16 residues. The germline V gene has CDR1 LNHNV and CDR2 YYDKDF (reference sequence). The CDR3 nucleotides are TGTGCCACCAGCAGTTCCCTACTGGGCAGGGGAGATGGCTACACCTTC. It encodes CATSSSLLGRGDGYTF.

The chain uses TRBV7-9 and TRBJ1-1; D gene unclear. Trimming removed 4 bases from V and 2 bases from J, with 14 bases in between. The germline V gene encodes CDR1 SEHNR and CDR2 FQNEAQ (reference sequence). This CDR3 spans 15 amino acids. Here the CDR3 reads CASSSQSGVNTEAFF. DNA for the CDR3: TGTGCCAGCAGCTCCCAGTCCGGGGTTAACACTGAAGCTTTCTTT.

The chain couples TRBV12-5 to TRBJ2-2; TRBD2 is a possible D gene (5 bases). V dropped 2 bases and J dropped 4 bases, with 11 bases sitting between them. The CDR3 is 15 residues long. CDR1 is LGHNT and CDR2 is FRNRAP in the germline V gene. CDR3 residues: CASGLSRGSTGELFF. CDR3 nucleotide sequence: TGTGCTAGTGGTTTGAGTCGGGGAAGCACCGGGGAGCTGTTTTTT.

The V and J genes are TRBV9 and TRBJ2-3; D remains unclear. Deletions cut 0 bases from V and 4 bases from J, with 6 bases between. Germline CDR1 and CDR2: SGDLS and YYNGEE. The CDR3 is 13 amino acids. The CDR3 region is CASSVVAPDTQYF. The CDR3 DNA reads TGTGCCAGCAGCGTAGTGGCCCCAGATACGCAGTATTTT.

The chain links TRBV4-1 to TRBJ1-5, with D possibly matching TRBD1 (6 bases). Trimming took off 5 bases at V and 6 bases at J, with 20 bases between the two ends. CDR3 length equals 16 residues. The germline gives CDR1 MGHRA, CDR2 YSYEKL. CDR3 coding DNA: TGCGCCAGCAGCTCCTCTCCCACAGGGTATGTTCAGCCCCAGCATTTT. Its protein product is CASSSSPTGYVQPQHF.

The chain employs TRBV9 and TRBJ2-1, with D maybe TRBD2 (6 bases). The CDR3 consists of 16 residues. The germline V and J ends were trimmed by 1 base and 0 bases, with 11 bases remaining between them. Per germline, CDR1 SGDLS and CDR2 YYNGEE. The CDR3 DNA reads as TGTGCCAGCAGCGTACGTAGCGGTAGCTCCTACAATGAGCAGTTCTTC. It translates to CASSVRSGSSYNEQFF.

The chain couples TRBV4-1 to TRBJ2-4; the D gene is possibly TRBD2 (5 bases). The CDR3 loop spans 14 amino acids. Trimming removed 3 bases at V and 3 bases at J, with 9 bases between. Germline CDR1 is MGHRA and CDR2 is YSYEKL. CDR3 sequence reads: CASSQPSGKNIQYF. The DNA of the CDR3 is TGCGCCAGCAGCCAGCCAAGCGGCAAAAACATTCAGTACTTC.

The chain uses TRBV19 and TRBJ2-7, with unresolved D. Germline-derived CDR1 and CDR2 are LNHDA and SQIVND (reference sequence). Trimming took 7 bases from V and 5 from J, leaving 9 bases between them. This CDR3 comprises 11 residues. The DNA for the CDR3 is TGTGCCAGTACCCGCGGTAACGAGCAGTACTTC. Translated, it gives CASTRGNEQYF.

The chain uses TRBV13 and TRBJ1-2; D remains unclear. V lost 2 bases to trimming and J lost 6 bases, with 13 bases between them. Germline CDR1 PRHDT, CDR2 FYEKMQ (reference sequence). CDR3 length equals 14 residues. CDR3 sequence: CASSLFRGVNGYTF. For the CDR3, the DNA is TGTGCCAGCAGCTTATTTAGAGGTGTTAATGGCTACACCTTC.

The V call is TRBV29-1, the J call TRBJ1-2; 7 nucleotides agree with TRBD1. This CDR3 comprises 14 residues. The V segment lost 6 bases and the J segment 4 bases; nucleotides outside the gene matches: 11. Germline V gene lookup returns CDR1 SQVTM and CDR2 ANQGSEA. CDR3 sequence: CSVDGRDSSYGYTF. CDR3 sequence (DNA): TGCAGCGTGGATGGAAGGGACAGCAGCTATGGCTACACCTTC.

This clone was recorded only once. V is TRBV7-9 and J is TRBJ1-4, with a tentative D call TRBD1 (6 bases). From germline, CDR1 is SEHNR and CDR2 FQNEAQ (reference sequence). The CDR3 sequence is 14 residues long. Trimming removed 5 bases from V and 4 bases from J, with 11 bases in between. The CDR3 loop is CASSPGQSNEKLFF. CDR3 coding DNA: TGTGCCAGCAGCCCCGGACAGAGTAATGAAAAACTGTTTTTT.

The chain is built from TRBV15 and TRBJ2-2; TRBD1 agrees at 7 bases. CDR1 and CDR2 from the germline V gene are LNHNV and YYDKDF (reference sequence). The CDR3 loop spans 16 amino acids. Trimming at V came to 1 base and at J to 4 bases, leaving 6 bases not matched to a gene. CDR3 DNA sequence: TGTGCCACCAGCAGAGTTGTGGCAGGGGGCACCGGGGAGCTGTTTTTT. It translates to CATSRVVAGGTGELFF.

J is TRBJ2-5 and V is TRBV7-3, with 10 positions matching TRBD2. CDR3 length: 15 amino acids. V was clipped by 4 bases and J by 5 bases; unmatched bases: 7. Germline V CDR1 and CDR2: SGHTA, FQGTGA. For the CDR3, the DNA is TGTGCCAGCAGCTGTGCACTAGCGGGGATGGAGACCCAGTACTTC. It specifies CASSCALAGMETQYF.